The 21 T cell receptor beta chains in this list originate from one sample, sequenced in a study of response to subunit inactivated influenza vaccine (dated by TCRdb to the late 2010s). Library preparation used RT-PCR. The instrument was an Illumina HiSeq 2500. The public reads were run again by TCRdb, first through fastp at Q25 and then through MiXCR, and only productive beta chains were kept. Each CDR3 protein gets just one entry, which takes the most common genes and DNA from the rows behind it. This sample comprises around 480,000 distinct CDR3 sequences, over 9.5% of them detected only once. The ten most abundant clones make up about 12% of the sample. Taken with the paper, the label for time point translates to: 45 days after influenza vaccine administration. The sequences come from PBMCs from blood, collected roughly 46 days after vaccination. Receptors were obtained from a man in his forties or fifties who received an inactivated influenza vaccine. Donor details come from another sample of the same person, matched by shared clones.

There are a few counts of this clonotype. V usage is TRBV11-1 and J usage is TRBJ2-5; TRBD1 might be the D (5 bases). V lost 4 bases, J lost 3 bases, and 15 bases lay in between. The CDR3 spans 15 residues. Germline-derived CDR1 and CDR2 are SGHAT and FQDESV (reference sequence). Written as DNA, the CDR3 is TGTGCCAGCAGCTCAGCCAGGGATTCGAAAGAGACCCAGTACTTC. This sequence encodes CASSSARDSKETQYF.

This clonotype turned up a few times. The genes are TRBV27 and TRBJ2-6; tentatively, D is TRBD1 or TRBD2 (6 bases each). Germline V gene lookup returns CDR1 MNHEY and CDR2 SMNVEV (reference sequence). The length of the CDR3 is 16 residues. V was trimmed by 3 bases and J by 0 bases, leaving 9 bases between them. DNA of the CDR3: TGTGCCAGCAGTTTCGGGGGCCCCTCTGGGGCCAACGTCCTGACTTTC. Encoded protein: CASSFGGPSGANVLTF.

The V call is TRBV27, the J call TRBJ1-6; weak D call: TRBD1 (5 bases). This CDR3 region has 15 residues. Germline V gene data show CDR1 as MNHEY and CDR2 as SMNVEV (reference sequence). The V and J ends lost 2 bases and 9 bases respectively, with 14 bases between them. CDR3 sequence reads: CASSLARGQGSPLHF. The CDR3, as DNA: TGTGCCAGCAGTTTAGCACGGGGCCAAGGTTCACCCCTCCACTTT.

The chain carries TRBV5-1 and TRBJ2-7; 9 nucleotides align to TRBD1. The V gene's germline CDR1 is SGHRS and CDR2 YFSETQ. Trimming cost V 2 bases and J 3 bases; bases outside gene matches: 3. CDR3 length: 14 residues. CDR3 protein: CASSFGTGFYEQYF. The CDR3 nucleotides read TGCGCCAGCAGCTTTGGGACAGGGTTCTACGAGCAGTACTTC.

Comment on this clonotype: A much larger clone differs by one base, so this may be a read error. This chain connects TRBV7-9 to TRBJ2-2; D call uncertain. CDR3 length: 11 amino acids. Trimming shortened V by 7 bases and J by 4 bases, and 4 bases separated the two germline ends. Germline CDR1 reads SEHNR; CDR2 reads FQNEAQ (reference sequence). The CDR3 spells CASTRTGELFF. DNA of the CDR3: TGTGCCAGCACCCGCACCGGGGAGCTGTTTTTT.

The chain links TRBV19 to TRBJ2-7; D tentatively reads TRBD1 or TRBD2 (6 bases each). The CDR3 loop spans 15 amino acids. CDR1 is LNHDA and CDR2 is SQIVND in the germline V gene (reference sequence). V lost 7 bases and J lost 3, with 19 bases in between. DNA for the CDR3: TGTGCCAGTACCCTAAACGGGAGAGGGGGCTACGAGCAGTACTTC. Translated, it gives CASTLNGRGGYEQYF.

J is TRBJ1-2 and V is TRBV18; the D is unclear. Germline lookup yields CDR1 KGHSH and CDR2 LQKENI. CDR3 length equals 15 residues. Between the trimmed V and J ends, which lost 2 bases and 7 bases, there was a span of 17 bases. The CDR3 nucleotides read TGTGCCAGCTCACCAGAGACCGGGTTCCCCCTTGGCTACACCTTC. Protein: CASSPETGFPLGYTF.

This sequence joins TRBV12-3 or TRBV12-4 and TRBJ2-4; D unclear. The CDR3 is made up of 18 amino acids. Trimming cost V 7 bases and J 0 bases, with 22 bases left between them. CDR3 protein: CASTPSLGNILAKNIQYF. The CDR3 nucleotides read TGTGCCAGCACCCCTTCCCTAGGAAACATCCTAGCCAAAAACATTCAGTACTTC.

Only a few counts were recorded for this clonotype. The rearrangement links TRBV20-1 to TRBJ1-6; no definite D call. The CDR3 loop spans 14 amino acids. Germline values: CDR1 DFQATT, CDR2 SNEGSKA (reference sequence). Trimming shortened V by 6 bases and J by 10 bases, and 19 bases separated the two germline ends. The DNA of the CDR3 is TGCAGTGCCCTAACGGGGAGGGTGGAATCACCCCTCCACTTT. Translated: CSALTGRVESPLHF.

The rearrangement joins TRBV7-6 to TRBJ2-3; possibly TRBD2 for D (5 bases). This CDR3 is 15 amino acids long. Germline CDR1 reads SGHVS; CDR2 reads FNYEAQ. Trimming removed 6 bases at V and 5 bases at J, with 18 bases between. This chain's CDR3 is CASRPTVNRGDTQYF. CDR3 DNA: TGTGCCAGCAGACCAACAGTAAACCGGGGAGATACGCAGTATTTT.

This clonotype was counted ten times or more. This rearrangement joins TRBV7-9 to TRBJ1-1; D not certain. V lost 1 base, J lost 6 bases, and 9 bases lay in between. CDR3 length equals 13 residues. Per germline, CDR1 SEHNR and CDR2 FQNEAQ (reference sequence). Here the CDR3 reads CASSLGEYAEAFF. The CDR3 DNA reads as TGTGCCAGCAGCTTAGGGGAGTATGCTGAAGCTTTCTTT.

This clonotype has a handful of counts. The DNA of the CDR3 is TGTGCTAGAAGTCCCACTAGCGTTCGCGGCACAGATACGCAGTATTTT. Encoded protein: CARSPTSVRGTDTQYF. The chain recombines TRAV2 with TRBJ2-3; 7 nucleotides match TRBD2. There are 16 residues in the CDR3. CDR1 is VSNAYN and CDR2 is GSKP in the germline V gene.

Comments on this clonotype: A read error is possible here, since a much larger clone lies one base away. The chain uses TRBV5-1 and TRBJ1-2; D is ambiguous. This CDR3 region has 13 residues. The germline V gene has CDR1 SGHRS and CDR2 YFSETQ. The V end lost 3 bases, the J end lost 2 bases, and 8 bases lay between the germline ends. The CDR3 loop is CASSSVLNYGYTF. The DNA of the CDR3 is TGCGCCAGCAGCTCCGTACTGAACTATGGCTACACCTTC.

The V and J genes are TRBV3-1 and TRBJ2-3; TRBD2 matches 12 bases. V lost 4 bases to trimming and J lost 6 bases; unmatched junction nucleotides: 8. The germline V gene encodes CDR1 LGHDT and CDR2 YNNKEL (reference sequence). The CDR3 is 16 amino acids. In DNA, the CDR3 is TGTGCCAGCAGCCTCCGGACTAGCGGGACATGGGATACGCAGTATTTT. Its protein is CASSLRTSGTWDTQYF.

This clonotype showed up just a few times. The rearrangement joins TRBV20-1 to TRBJ2-7; D perhaps matches TRBD1 (6 bases). Germline-derived CDR1 and CDR2 are DFQATT and SNEGSKA (reference sequence). V was cut by 2 bases and J by 6 bases, with 11 bases left in between. The CDR3 totals 12 residues. The CDR3 DNA reads TGCAGTGCTAGAAGACAGGCGTCCGAGCAGTACTTC. Protein product: CSARRQASEQYF.

The CDR3 sequence is CSAPSDRRNYGYTF. Written as DNA, the CDR3 is TGCAGTGCACCGTCGGATAGGAGGAACTATGGCTACACCTTC. The rearrangement links TRBV20-1 to TRBJ1-2, with D hard to call. V lost 6 bases and J lost 2, with 16 bases in between. Germline lookup yields CDR1 DFQATT and CDR2 SNEGSKA (reference sequence). This CDR3 comprises 14 residues.

This clonotype was observed at least ten times. The V and J genes are TRBV20-1 and TRBJ1-2, with D uncertain. Trimming shortened V by 5 bases and J by 5 bases, and 15 bases separated the two germline ends. The CDR3 has 13 residues. CDR1 and CDR2 (germline): DFQATT, SNEGSKA (reference sequence). The CDR3 DNA reads as TGCAGTGCTTGGACCCCTGGGAGTTATGGCTACACCTTC. Encoded protein: CSAWTPGSYGYTF.

J is TRBJ2-7 and V is TRBV6-1, with 8 positions matching TRBD1. This CDR3 has 16 amino acids. The germline CDR1 and CDR2 sequences are MNHNS and SASEGT. V was pared by 5 bases and J by 2 bases, with 11 bases of the junction left unmatched. The CDR3 nucleotides are TGTGCCAGCAGTAGCCTACGACAGGGGAACGCCTACGAGCAGTACTTC. This translates into CASSSLRQGNAYEQYF.

A few counts support this clonotype. In DNA form, the CDR3 reads TGTGCCAGCAGTAGAACAGGGCGAGGACACTATGGCTACACCTTC. Protein: CASSRTGRGHYGYTF. The chain is built from TRBV28 and TRBJ1-2; maybe TRBD1 (6 bases). Germline assignment: CDR1 MDHEN and CDR2 SYDVKM. The CDR3 consists of 15 residues. The V and J ends lost 5 bases and 3 bases respectively, with 16 bases between them.

This chain joins TRBV11-2 and TRBJ2-7; 9 nucleotides match TRBD2. J gave up 6 bases and V 6 bases, and 9 bases lay outside the gene matches. Germline-derived CDR1 and CDR2 are SGHAT and FQNNGV. This CDR3 contains 14 residues. The CDR3 sequence: CASSPLAGPREQYF. CDR3 bases: TGTGCCAGCAGTCCTCTAGCGGGGCCCCGCGAGCAGTACTTC.

V usage is TRBV25-1 and J usage is TRBJ2-7, with D possibly being TRBD2 (7 bases). Deletions cut 3 bases from V and 1 base from J, with 13 bases between. Germline values: CDR1 MGHDK, CDR2 SYGVNS. The CDR3 has 15 amino acids. The chain's CDR3 is CASSDGGTLSYEQYF. CDR3 sequence (DNA): TGTGCCAGCAGTGACGGGGGGACACTATCCTACGAGCAGTACTTC.